The next 21 T cell receptor beta chains were all read from a single sample in a study of control samples from healthy donors and cancer patients (dated by TCRdb to between 2020 and 2021). Library generation was performed with the immunoSEQ multiplex PCR assay. In TCRdb, the immuneACCESS table is reduced to in-frame sequences with V and J assigned. These tables do not hold every clone; where another copy was compared, an unresolved V gene accounts for under half, and the others remain unexplained. The sample table holds 150,000 to 200,000 clones, of which roughly 91% were seen once. The ten largest make up approximately 1.5% of the sample. Source material: blood. Source of these receptors: a woman in her 30s in good health.

DNA of the CDR3: TGTGCCAGCAGTGATTTCGCCGGGGTTAGCAATCAGCCCCAGCATTTT. Translation: CASSDFAGVSNQPQHF. The rearrangement joins TRBV6-1 to TRBJ1-5; D ambiguous. This CDR3 spans 16 amino acids. Deletions cut 3 bases from V and 0 bases from J, with 12 bases between. Germline values: CDR1 MNHNS, CDR2 SASEGT.

The CDR3: CASSLWGEEKLFF. DNA of the CDR3: TGTGCCAGCAGTTTATGGGGCGAAGAAAAACTGTTTTTT. This sequence joins TRBV28 and TRBJ1-4; no clear D gene. The ends were cut back, 0 bases at V and 8 bases at J, with 7 bases in the middle. The CDR3 sequence is 13 residues long. Germline values: CDR1 MDHEN, CDR2 SYDVKM.

The chain is built from TRBV7-9 and TRBJ2-7, with 10 nucleotides matching TRBD1. The ends lost 3 bases at V and 2 bases at J; junction bases unmatched: 1. The length of the CDR3 is 14 residues. Germline loops: CDR1 SEHNR, CDR2 FQNEAQ (reference sequence). CDR3 DNA sequence: TGTGCCAGCAGCTTGACAGGGGGCGCCTACGAGCAGTACTTC. It yields the protein CASSLTGGAYEQYF. The full variable domain, with the rest looked up from reference TRBV7-9 and TRBJ2-7, is DTGVSQNPRHKITKRGQNVTFRCDPISEHNRLYWYRQTLGQGPEFLTYFQNEAQLEKSRLLSDRFSAERPKGSFSTLEIQRTEQGDSAMYLCASSLTGGAYEQYFGPGTRLTVT.

The V and J genes are TRBV13 and TRBJ1-6, with TRBD1 matching 7 bases. CDR1 is PRHDT, CDR2 FYEKMQ, per germline (reference sequence). CDR3 size: 14 residues. J gave up 8 bases and V 2 bases, and 3 bases lay outside the gene matches. The CDR3 spells CASSLTGADSPLHF. The CDR3 DNA sequence: TGTGCCAGCAGCTTAACAGGGGCGGATTCACCCCTCCACTTT.

The V and J genes are TRBV3-1 (or the pseudogene TRBV3-2) and TRBJ1-2, with a tentative D call TRBD1 (6 bases). V was clipped by 2 bases and J by 8 bases, with 12 bases between them. Germline lookup yields CDR1 LGHDT and CDR2 YNNKEL (reference sequence). The CDR3 length is 13 residues. The CDR3 DNA reads as TGTGCCAGCAGCCAAAACGGGGGCGGGGGCTACACCTTC. It specifies CASSQNGGGGYTF.

This chain joins TRBV3-1 (or the pseudogene TRBV3-2) and TRBJ1-3; a possible D gene is TRBD1 (6 bases). The CDR3 contains 14 residues. Trimming took off 4 bases at V and 3 bases at J, with 10 bases between the two ends. In germline, CDR1 is LGHDT, CDR2 YNNKEL (reference sequence). CDR3 loop: CASSPDSIGNTIYF. The DNA of the CDR3 is TGTGCCAGCAGCCCGGACAGTATTGGAAACACCATATATTTT.

The rearrangement uses TRBV18 and TRBJ2-1; 8 bases line up with TRBD2. With V trimmed by 0 bases and J by 7 bases, 5 bases remained unmatched. Germline-derived CDR1 and CDR2 are KGHSH and LQKENI. The CDR3 consists of 15 residues. CDR3 coding DNA: TGTGCCAGCTCACCACCTGGGACTAGACAAAATGAGCAGTTCTTC. This gives the protein CASSPPGTRQNEQFF. The entire variable domain, with the rest obtained from reference TRBV18 and TRBJ2-1, is as follows: NAGVMQNPRHLVRRRGQEARLRCSPMKGHSHVYWYRQLPEEGLKFMVYLQKENIIDESGMPKERFSAEFPKEGPSILRIQQVVRGDSAAYFCASSPPGTRQNEQFFGPGTRLTVL.

V usage is TRBV11-3 and J usage is TRBJ1-4, with 7 positions matching TRBD1. Trimming took 4 bases from V and 6 from J; bases not matched to a gene: 8. The germline V gene has CDR1 SGHNT and CDR2 YENEEA. The CDR3 consists of 15 residues. CDR3 loop: CASSSRQGADEKLFF. The DNA for the CDR3 is TGTGCCAGCAGCTCGCGACAGGGTGCGGATGAAAAACTGTTTTTT.

This rearrangement joins TRBV7-9 to TRBJ2-4, with TRBD1 matching over 7 bases. V was pared by 3 bases and J by 6 bases, with 8 bases of the junction left unmatched. CDR1 is SEHNR, CDR2 FQNEAQ, per germline (reference sequence). The CDR3 runs 15 residues. DNA of the CDR3: TGTGCCAGCAGCTTCTCCGACAGGGCGGGAAACATTCAGTACTTC. This translates into CASSFSDRAGNIQYF.

V and J are TRBV24-1 and TRBJ1-3; TRBD1 aligns across 8 bases. The CDR3 is 16 residues long. Germline values: CDR1 KGHDR, CDR2 SFDVKD. The V and J ends lost 5 bases and 0 bases, in that order; junction bases with no gene match: 5. The CDR3 nucleotides read TGTGCCACCAGTGGTGGACAGGGCGCCTCTGGAAACACCATATATTTT. Encoded protein: CATSGGQGASGNTIYF.

The J gene is TRBJ2-1, the V gene TRBV12-5; 9 nucleotides line up with TRBD1. The CDR3 length is 17 residues. Germline CDR1 and CDR2: LGHNT and FRNRAP. With V trimmed by 5 bases and J by 5 bases, 13 bases remained unmatched. The CDR3 DNA reads as TGTGCTAGTGGTCTTCCCCCGGGACAGGGCGTCCACAATGAGCAGTTCTTC. Its protein product is CASGLPPGQGVHNEQFF.

This clone was recorded once. In DNA form, the CDR3 reads TGTGCCAGTAGTAGGTCCGGGACAACAACCTACGAGCAGTACTTC. Translating gives CASSRSGTTTYEQYF. The rearrangement joins TRBV19 to TRBJ2-7, with D possibly matching TRBD1 (6 bases). Trimming cost V 4 bases and J 2 bases, with 15 bases left between them. Germline values: CDR1 LNHDA, CDR2 SQIVND (reference sequence). The CDR3 loop spans 15 amino acids.

This clone appeared a single time. J is TRBJ2-5 and V is TRBV21-1. TRBV21-1 is flagged as a pseudogene. This CDR3 is 13 amino acids long. Written as DNA, the CDR3 is TGTGCCAGCAGCAAAGCGGGATGGGAGACCCAGTACTTC. Amino acid sequence: CASSKAGWETQYF.

The V gene is TRBV29-1, the J gene TRBJ2-3, with 7 bases aligning to TRBD2. V shed 5 bases, J shed 2 bases, and the junction held 7 bases outside the gene matches. CDR3 length: 14 residues. From germline, CDR1 is SQVTM and CDR2 ANQGSEA. The CDR3: CSVLADQSTDTQYF. CDR3 bases: TGCAGCGTTCTAGCGGACCAATCCACAGATACGCAGTATTTT.

This chain connects TRBV27 to TRBJ1-1, with TRBD1 as a possible D gene (5 bases). Between the trimmed V and J ends, which lost 5 bases and 1 base, there was a span of 17 bases. Germline V gives CDR1 MNHEY, CDR2 SMNVEV (reference sequence). This CDR3 spans 16 amino acids. The CDR3 sequence is CASSPLGTPGNTEAFF. CDR3 in DNA: TGTGCCAGCAGTCCTTTAGGGACCCCAGGGAACACTGAAGCTTTCTTT.

CDR3 DNA sequence: TGTGCCAGCAGTCCGGCTGTGAATGAAAAACTGTTTTTT. Its translation is CASSPAVNEKLFF. This chain connects TRBV27 to TRBJ1-4, with no clear D. CDR1 and CDR2 from the germline V gene are MNHEY and SMNVEV (reference sequence). V dropped 5 bases and J dropped 5 bases, with 9 bases sitting between them. This CDR3 comprises 13 residues.

The rearrangement joins TRBV7-2 to TRBJ2-7; TRBD2 matches 9 bases. The CDR3 extends over 14 amino acids. Germline CDR1 reads SGHTA; CDR2 reads FQGNSA. J gave up 6 bases and V 1 base, and 4 bases lay outside the gene matches. The CDR3 reads CASSLGGSGGEQYF. CDR3 coding DNA: TGTGCCAGCAGCTTAGGCGGTAGCGGGGGCGAGCAGTACTTC.

The chain has TRBV7-2 and TRBJ2-6; D might be TRBD1 (5 bases). CDR1 and CDR2 from the germline V gene are SGHTA and FQGNSA. Trimming left V 3 bases short and J 0 bases short, with 15 bases between. The CDR3 length is 18 residues. The CDR3 nucleotides read TGTGCCAGCAGCTTTAATTGGGGCGTTAGCTCTGGGGCCAACGTCCTGACTTTC. It encodes CASSFNWGVSSGANVLTF.

The chain combines TRBV6-2 or TRBV6-3 with TRBJ1-2; 7 bases align to TRBD1. The CDR3 covers 14 residues. CDR1 MNHEY and CDR2 SVGEGT come from the germline V gene. The V and J ends lost 2 bases and 6 bases, in that order; junction bases with no gene match: 6. The CDR3, as DNA: TGTGCCAGCAGTTACGTTACAAGGGGGCATGGCTACACCTTC. Protein product: CASSYVTRGHGYTF.

V is TRBV19 and J is TRBJ2-7, with TRBD1 matching 7 bases. V shed 5 bases, J shed 6 bases, and the junction held 4 bases outside the gene matches. Germline assignment: CDR1 LNHDA and CDR2 SQIVND (reference sequence). The length of the CDR3 is 12 residues. The CDR3 region is CASSPRQGEQYF. The CDR3 DNA is TGTGCCAGTAGTCCTCGACAGGGCGAGCAGTACTTC.

V and J are TRBV5-4 and TRBJ1-2; 9 bases are shared with TRBD1. The germline V gene has CDR1 SGHNT and CDR2 YYREEE (reference sequence). The CDR3 sequence is 14 residues long. The V and J ends lost 2 bases and 4 bases, in that order; junction bases with no gene match: 3. In DNA, the CDR3 is TGTGCCAGCAGCTTCACAGGGGGCTCCTATGGCTACACCTTC. Translated: CASSFTGGSYGYTF.